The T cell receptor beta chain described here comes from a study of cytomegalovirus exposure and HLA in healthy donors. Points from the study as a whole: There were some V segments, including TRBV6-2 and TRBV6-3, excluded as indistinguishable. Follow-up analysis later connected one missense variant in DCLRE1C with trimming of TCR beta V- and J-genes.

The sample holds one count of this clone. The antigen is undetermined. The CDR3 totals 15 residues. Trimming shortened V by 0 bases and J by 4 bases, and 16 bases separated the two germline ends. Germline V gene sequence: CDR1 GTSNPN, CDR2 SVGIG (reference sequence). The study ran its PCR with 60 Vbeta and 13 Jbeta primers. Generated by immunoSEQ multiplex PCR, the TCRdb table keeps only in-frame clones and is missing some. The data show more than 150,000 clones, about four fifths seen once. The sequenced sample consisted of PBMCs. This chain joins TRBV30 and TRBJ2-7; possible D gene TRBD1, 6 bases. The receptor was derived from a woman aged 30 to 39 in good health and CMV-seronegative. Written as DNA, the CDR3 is TGTGCCTGGAGTGTTTATCACAGGGAAGGATACGAGCAGTACTTC. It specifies CAWSVYHREGYEQYF.